A selection of T cell receptor beta chains follows, all from one sample in a study of blood T cell repertoires in COVID-19. Clones were read by immunoSEQ multiplex PCR, and TCRdb kept only the in-frame ones, dropping some. The sample contains about 180,000 clones, 89% of which appear only once. Sequencing was performed on peripheral blood. The receptors were sampled from a man between 18 and 35 years old who had recovered from COVID-19. The CDR3 runs from the conserved cysteine through the conserved F or W. The D gene is left open where the match is weak. The size field is filled for only some rows; it gives once, few, many or a size class.

TRBJ2-2 | 16 | TRBV7-8 | TRBD2 | - | CASSPPGLAGNGELFF | TGTGCCAGCAGCCCCCCGGGACTAGCGGGGAACGGGGAGCTGTTTTTT
TRBJ1-2 | 13 | TRBV28 | TRBD1 | - | CASRTGGRYGYTF | TGTGCCAGCAGGACAGGGGGAAGATATGGCTACACCTTC
TRBJ2-2 | 15 | TRBV5-1 | TRBD1 | - | CASSPRTGGPGELFF | TGCGCCAGCAGCCCCCGGACAGGGGGCCCCGGGGAGCTGTTTTTT
TRBJ1-1 | 11 | TRBV20-1 | - | - | CSASPVAEAFF | TGCAGTGCTAGTCCCGTCGCTGAAGCTTTCTTT
TRBJ2-7 | 14 | TRBV6-6 | TRBD1 | - | CASSPTGQGNEQYF | TGTGCCAGCAGCCCAACGGGACAGGGGAACGAGCAGTACTTC
TRBJ2-2 | 16 | TRBV3-1/TRBV3-2 | - | - | CASESRVAGPAWVLFF | TGTGCCAGCGAATCCAGGGTGGCGGGACCAGCTTGGGTGCTGTTTTTT
TRBJ2-1 | 15 | TRBV7-2 | TRBD2 | - | CASSLSGATYNEQFF | TGTGCCAGCAGCTTAAGCGGGGCAACATACAATGAGCAGTTCTTC
TRBJ1-2 | 12 | TRBV3-1/TRBV3-2 | - | - | CASSQDRGGYTF | TGTGCCAGCAGCCAAGATCGGGGTGGCTACACCTTC
TRBJ1-1 | 11 | TRBV6-5 | - | - | CASSYRGGAFF | TGTGCCAGCAGTTACAGGGGGGGAGCTTTCTTT
TRBJ2-7 | 14 | TRBV6-6 | TRBD2 | - | CASSFERERLEQYF | TGTGCCAGCAGTTTTGAGCGGGAGCGTTTAGAGCAGTACTTC
TRBJ2-7 | 15 | TRBV6-2/TRBV6-3 | TRBD1 | few | CASSRGQVWSYEQYF | TGTGCCAGCAGTAGGGGACAGGTTTGGTCCTACGAGCAGTACTTC
TRBJ2-3 | 15 | TRBV12-5 | TRBD2 | - | CASGRGLAGPDTQYF | TGTGCTAGTGGCCGGGGGCTAGCGGGTCCAGATACGCAGTATTTT
TRBJ1-4 | 13 | TRBV5-1 | - | - | CASSPQGGGKLFF | TGCGCCAGCAGCCCCCAAGGGGGGGGGAAACTGTTTTTT
TRBJ1-1 | 11 | TRBV20-1 | - | - | CSARDGIEAFF | TGCAGTGCTAGGGACGGGATTGAAGCTTTCTTT
TRBJ1-5 | 15 | TRBV28 | - | - | CASSLVTGYNQPQHF | TGTGCCAGCAGTTTAGTAACAGGGTATAATCAGCCCCAGCATTTT
TRBJ2-2 | 16 | TRBV9 | - | - | CASSPNPSGGTGELFF | TGTGCCAGCAGCCCAAACCCCAGCGGAGGCACCGGGGAGCTGTTTTTT
TRBJ1-5 | 15 | TRBV6-5 | - | - | CASSPTDRSNQPQHF | TGTGCCAGCAGTCCGACCGACAGGAGCAATCAGCCCCAGCATTTT
TRBJ2-7 | 15 | TRBV7-2 | - | - | CASSLGRVSSYEQYF | TGTGCCAGCAGCTTAGGGAGAGTAAGCTCCTACGAGCAGTACTTC
TRBJ2-1 | 14 | TRBV6-5 | TRBD1 | - | CASSYRGFYNEQFF | TGTGCCAGCAGCTACAGGGGGTTTTACAATGAGCAGTTCTTC
TRBJ2-7 | 14 | TRBV9 | TRBD2 | once | CASSVGEGPWEQYF | TGTGCCAGCAGCGTAGGGGAGGGACCCTGGGAGCAGTACTTC
TRBJ2-7 | 13 | TRBV5-1 | - | - | CASSLAESAGEYF | TGCGCCAGCAGCTTGGCCGAGTCGGCAGGGGAGTACTTC
TRBJ1-1 | 13 | TRBV11-2 | - | - | CASSWPGYTEAFF | TGTGCCAGCAGCTGGCCCGGGTACACTGAAGCTTTCTTT
TRBJ1-5 | 15 | TRBV9 | TRBD1 | few | CASSVGTGPGQPQHF | TGTGCCAGCAGCGTCGGGACAGGGCCGGGTCAGCCCCAGCATTTT
TRBJ2-7 | 14 | TRBV28 | - | - | CASSLIQVSYEQYF | TGTGCCAGCAGCCTGATACAGGTCTCCTACGAGCAGTACTTC
TRBJ2-5 | 13 | TRBV12-3/TRBV12-4 | - | - | CASSLMNRETQYF | TGTGCCAGCAGTTTAATGAACAGAGAGACCCAGTACTTC
TRBJ2-2 | 16 | TRBV5-8 | TRBD2 | - | CASSSLAGVRTGELFF | TGTGCCAGCAGCTCCCTAGCGGGAGTGCGCACCGGGGAGCTGTTTTTT
TRBJ2-2 | 16 | TRBV9 | - | - | CASRGGGGTNTGELFF | TGTGCCAGCAGGGGCGGGGGCGGCACGAACACCGGGGAGCTGTTTTTT